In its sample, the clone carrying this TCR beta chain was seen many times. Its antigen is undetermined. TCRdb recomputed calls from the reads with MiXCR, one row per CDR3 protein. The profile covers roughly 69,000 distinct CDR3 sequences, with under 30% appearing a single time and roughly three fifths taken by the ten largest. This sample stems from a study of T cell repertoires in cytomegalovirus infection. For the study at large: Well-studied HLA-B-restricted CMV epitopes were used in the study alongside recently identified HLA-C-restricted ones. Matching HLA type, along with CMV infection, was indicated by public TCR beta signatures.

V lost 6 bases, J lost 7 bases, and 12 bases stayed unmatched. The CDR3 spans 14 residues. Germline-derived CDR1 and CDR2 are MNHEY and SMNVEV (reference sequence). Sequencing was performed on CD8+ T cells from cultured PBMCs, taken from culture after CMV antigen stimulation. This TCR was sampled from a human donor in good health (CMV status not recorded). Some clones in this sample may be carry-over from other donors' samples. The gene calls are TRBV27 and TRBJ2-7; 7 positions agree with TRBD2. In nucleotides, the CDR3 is TGTGCCAGCAGCGCTAGCGGTTATGGCTTGGAGCAGTACTTC. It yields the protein CASSASGYGLEQYF.